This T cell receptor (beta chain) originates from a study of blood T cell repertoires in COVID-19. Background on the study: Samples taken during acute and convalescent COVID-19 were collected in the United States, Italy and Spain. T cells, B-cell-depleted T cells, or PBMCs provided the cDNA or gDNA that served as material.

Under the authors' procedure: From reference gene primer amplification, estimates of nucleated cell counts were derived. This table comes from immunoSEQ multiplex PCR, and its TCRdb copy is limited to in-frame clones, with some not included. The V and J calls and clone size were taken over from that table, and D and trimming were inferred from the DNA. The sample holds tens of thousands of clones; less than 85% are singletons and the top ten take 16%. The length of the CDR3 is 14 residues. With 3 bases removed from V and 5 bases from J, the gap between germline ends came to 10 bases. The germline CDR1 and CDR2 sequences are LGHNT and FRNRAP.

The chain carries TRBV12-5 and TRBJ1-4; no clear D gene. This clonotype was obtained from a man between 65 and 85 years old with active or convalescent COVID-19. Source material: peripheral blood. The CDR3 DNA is TGTGCTAGTGGTTTAATAGCAGAGAATGAAAAACTGTTTTTT. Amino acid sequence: CASGLIAENEKLFF.